These T cell receptor beta chains were read from a single sample in a study of post-analysis software for immune sequencing data. A single record per CDR3 protein comes from TCRdb applying MiXCR to the PCR reads. The sample shows fewer than 850,000 distinct CDR3 sequences, about 45% of them seen only once. Sequencing was carried out using blood. The receptor source for this set is a girl aged 10 to 17 with multiple sclerosis. Each CDR3 is given with its conserved first and last residue. D genes are given only for firm matches. The size field is filled for only some rows; it gives once, few, many or a size class.

D: TRBD2
size: few
J: TRBJ2-7
V: TRBV6-2/TRBV6-3
DNA: TGTGCCAGCAGTTCCCGACTAGCGGGGGAGACCCCCTACGAGCAGTACTTC
CDR3: CASSSRLAGETPYEQYF

D: -
size: -
J: TRBJ2-3
V: TRBV27
DNA: TGTGCCAGCAGTTGGGACTTTGGGGGAGATACGCAGTATTTT
CDR3: CASSWDFGGDTQYF

D: -
size: -
J: TRBJ2-1
V: TRBV6-6
DNA: TGTGCCAGCAGTTACTCCGCGGGAAACAATGAGCAGTTCTTC
CDR3: CASSYSAGNNEQFF

D: -
size: -
J: TRBJ2-2
V: TRBV2
DNA: TGTGCCAGCAGTGAATCGGGAGAGGACACCGGGGAGCTGTTTTTT
CDR3: CASSESGEDTGELFF

D: -
size: once
J: TRBJ1-5
V: TRBV19
DNA: TGTGCCAGTAGGCTCAGTTGGGTAAGCAATCAGCCCCAGCATTTT
CDR3: CASRLSWVSNQPQHF

D: -
size: few
J: TRBJ1-2
V: TRBV18
DNA: TGTGCCAGCTCACCACCAGAACGGTTATATGGCTACACCTTC
CDR3: CASSPPERLYGYTF

D: TRBD2
size: few
J: TRBJ2-1
V: TRBV7-8
DNA: TGTGCCAGCAGCGTTAGCGGGAGTAAGAAGTTCTTC
CDR3: CASSVSGSKKFF

D: -
size: -
J: TRBJ2-4
V: TRBV28
DNA: TGTGCCAGCAGTACACGTACGGGTGTACAGCTTAAAAACATTCAGTACTTC
CDR3: CASSTRTGVQLKNIQYF

D: TRBD2
size: once
J: TRBJ2-1
V: TRBV7-3
DNA: TGTGCCAGCAGCTCCTTAGCGGGAGGGCGGTCCAATGAGCAGTTCTTC
CDR3: CASSSLAGGRSNEQFF

D: -
size: few
J: TRBJ1-2
V: TRBV6-5
DNA: TGTGCCGTCCGGGGGGATCACAACTATGGCTACACCTTC
CDR3: CAVRGDHNYGYTF

D: TRBD2
size: -
J: TRBJ2-1
V: TRBV6-1
DNA: TGTGCCAGCAGCCCAGGACTAGCGGGAGGGCCCCCCTACAATGAGCAGTTCTTC
CDR3: CASSPGLAGGPPYNEQFF

D: -
size: -
J: TRBJ1-2
V: TRBV20-1
DNA: TGCAGTGCTAGTTGGTCCGGGACTGATGTTGGCTACACCTTC
CDR3: CSASWSGTDVGYTF

D: -
size: once
J: TRBJ2-1
V: TRBV12-3/TRBV12-4
DNA: TGTGCCAGCACCCTAGAAAACCTAGGTGAGCAGTTCTTC
CDR3: CASTLENLGEQFF

D: TRBD1
size: few
J: TRBJ2-1
V: TRBV11-2
DNA: TGTGCCAGCAGCTTATGGGACAGTGACAATGAGCAGTTCTTC
CDR3: CASSLWDSDNEQFF

D: -
size: -
J: TRBJ2-1
V: TRBV29-1
DNA: TGCAGCGGGGCACAGGGCTATGAGCAGTTCTTC
CDR3: CSGAQGYEQFF

D: -
size: -
J: TRBJ2-1
V: TRBV6-6
DNA: TGTGCCAGCAGTCGAGGAGACGGGACGGCGAGGAGGAAGGAGCAGTTCTTC
CDR3: CASSRGDGTARRKEQFF

D: -
size: -
J: TRBJ1-1
V: TRBV20-1
DNA: TGCAGTGCTAGAGATCGGGGGGAGTACACTGAAGCTTTCTTT
CDR3: CSARDRGEYTEAFF

D: -
size: few
J: TRBJ1-6
V: TRBV12-3/TRBV12-4
DNA: TGTGCCAGCGCCAGGGCAGGGAATAATTCACCCCTCCACTTT
CDR3: CASARAGNNSPLHF

D: TRBD1
size: many
J: TRBJ2-7
V: TRBV7-3
DNA: TGTGCCAGCAGCCTAGGGACAGGGATAGGGGAGCAGTACTTC
CDR3: CASSLGTGIGEQYF

D: -
size: -
J: TRBJ1-5
V: TRBV20-1
DNA: TGCAGTGCTGCACCTGGGGGAAGAGGCAATCAGCCCCAGCATTTT
CDR3: CSAAPGGRGNQPQHF